The entry that follows covers one T cell receptor beta chain sequence. What it recognizes is unknown. V trimming: 6 bases; J trimming: 5 bases; junction bases outside the gene matches: 4. Germline CDR1 is ENHRY and CDR2 is SYGVKD. CDR3 length equals 15 residues. The record originates from a study of blood T cells in healthy people across ages. Study-level findings and limits: The donors' CMV status was not determined, possibly confounding changes in expanded clonotypes.

A second PCR of about 6 to 12 cycles used a sample-barcoded 5' primer and a J-beta primer mix. TCRdb itself ran the 5' RACE reads through MiXCR, one entry per CDR3 protein. This sample yields about 560,000 distinct CDR3 sequences, of which 27% are seen a single time; approximately 3.6% belongs to the top ten. The sample also formed part of further work on T cells of mothers and their children. That source reports: Each mother yielded more than 8 million TCR beta CDR3 reads. Each child yielded roughly 2.9 million reads.

This receptor was taken from a boy aged 2 to 10 in good health. The gene calls are TRBV10-3 and TRBJ2-5; 15 nucleotides align to TRBD2. The sequenced sample consisted of blood. CDR3 nucleotides: TGTGCCATCAGGGGGACTAGCGGGAGGCAGGAGACCCAGTACTTC. It specifies CAIRGTSGRQETQYF.